The present entry profiles one TCR beta chain with its context. Its binding antigen is unknown. There are no base qualities to consult, and no much larger clone falls within one base. Preparation of the library involved the immunoSEQ multiplex PCR assay. The multiplex PCR relied on a mix of 60 forward primers for TCR Vbeta segments and 13 reverse primers for TCR Jbeta segments. The CDR3 region of rearranged TCR beta genes was amplified from genomic DNA with a multiplex PCR assay. The Illumina HiSeq System was used to sequence the amplified TCR beta libraries as 87-base-pair reads. In the authors' own workflow: In a later analysis, some 80 million unique TCR beta chains were counted across the approximately 620 repertoires, and roughly 10 million of these chains were shared by at least two donors. To remove PCR and sequencing errors, raw reads were error-corrected and collapsed into unique sequences using a nearest-neighbor algorithm that merged closely related sequences. To assign V, D and J gene segments, CDR3 sequences were aligned to IMGT reference sequences. For a sequence to be retained, at least a six-nucleotide match to both a V gene segment and a J gene segment was required. A rearrangement was called productive if the CDR3 had no stop codons and remained in frame with V and J, and every other rearrangement was called non-productive. CDR3 was defined according to IMGT convention as the region running from the second conserved V-encoded cysteine to the conserved J-encoded phenylalanine. The earlier analysis of fewer than 700 of the donors excluded sequences that lacked an unambiguous match to a single V gene segment. In an earlier analysis of almost 600 of the donors, a V segment was called functional when productive rearrangements were above 56.7%, and segregating when the standard deviation between donors exceeded 5%. A statistical classification framework was built for diagnosing cytomegalovirus status from the catalog of TCR beta chain sequences. A later analysis assigned V and J genes by comparing TCR nucleotide sequences with IMGT/GENE-DB human TR gene sequences. In a later analysis, CDR3 sequences and most-parsimonious VDJ recombination scenarios were assigned using the TCRdist pipeline. In a later analysis, every TCR beta chain was defined by the combination of its CDR3 amino acid sequence and its V-gene family, and reads without a unique V-gene family were dropped. As a way to deal with suspected cross-contamination and a sequencing artifact, a later analysis dropped roughly 620 nucleotide sequences that were highly shared and had low generation probability. For each public chain, a later analysis derived a clonal expansion index from normalized ranks of inferred template counts within each repertoire. In a later analysis, generation probabilities were computed with a VDJ recombination model fitted to out-of-frame rearrangements, and the resulting probabilities were checked against IGoR. In a later analysis, TCR-TCR, TCR-HLA and TCR-CMV co-occurrence was scored with hypergeometric tests, and a repertoire-size bias correction was applied to TCR pairs. False discovery rates were estimated in a later analysis by permuting HLA or CMV assignments 20 times. In a later analysis, co-occurring TCRs were grouped using DBSCAN, and TCRdist sequence similarity was added for clustering within HLA-allele-positive subsets. For co-occurrence clustering, repertoires with fewer than 30,000 or more than 120,000 public chains were excluded, along with roughly five repertoires with anomalous nucleotide sharing. TCRdb re-hosts the immuneACCESS table, in-frame sequences only. Its copies lack some clones; in the studies checked, an unresolved V gene accounts for under half of them, and the cause for the rest is not known. V, J and clone size are those of that table, while D and trimming were read from the DNA. The sample table contains around 94,000 clones; only one count was recorded for about 72% of them. Under 20% of the sample rests with the top ten.

The cohort consisted of 666 healthy bone marrow donors. Cohort members were all nominally healthy when sampled, although unrecorded immune exposures were likely present. The donor tested CMV seropositive, placing the donor among the approximately 310 seropositive members of the cohort. A peripheral blood sample was collected from each donor, and TCR beta sequencing was performed on peripheral blood mononuclear cells. The Qiagen DNeasy Blood Extraction Kit was used to extract genomic DNA from the blood cell samples. The data stem from a study of cytomegalovirus exposure and HLA in healthy donors (TCRdb year 2017). Regarding the research as a whole: An earlier analysis of approximately 640 of the donors reported roughly 270 Gb of sequence data and approximately 110 million unique TCR beta sequences from about 179 million T cells. Every discovery cohort repertoire had been produced on one sequencing platform. Donor age, sex, ethnicity and CMV serostatus were compiled alongside the repertoire data. Among 300 to 500 genotyped donors of the cohort, an average of about 220,000 unique TCR beta nucleotide sequences was sequenced per donor, of which 15% to 20% were non-productive. HLA typing covered class I and class II loci at four-digit resolution. Approximately 300 gigabases of sequencing data and around 90 million unique TCR sequences made up an early release that covered some 640 HLA-typed donors. A separate validation cohort of roughly 130 different subjects was used in addition to the roughly 620-subject first cohort. Of the 398 genotyped donors, more than 75% were placed in the genetic ancestry cluster associated with self-reported Caucasian donors. The study combined high-throughput TCR immunosequencing, statistical association of individual TCRs with disease status, and machine learning to predict cytomegalovirus infection status. In a later genetic analysis, genome-wide SNP genotypes for about three fifths of the 666 donors were used, and that subset was treated as a discovery cohort. The T cell repertoires of under 700 subjects were profiled by immunosequencing and related to cytomegalovirus serostatus. In an earlier analysis of 587 of the donors, high-throughput TCR beta sequencing was used to judge whether each TCR beta V gene segment behaved as functional or pseudogenic. A few DR-DQ haplotypes were treated as single units for association and clustering because of strong linkage in the cohort. The study aimed to test whether cataloging public T cell receptors could reveal signatures of past pathogen exposure. A later analysis re-analyzed previously published TCR beta repertoires from about 600 donors and added high-resolution HLA genotyping to study TCR occurrence patterns. Typing coverage varied by locus: roughly 629-640 donors for A, B, C, DRB1 and DQB1; approximately 520 for DQA1; nearly 610 for DPA1; roughly 450 for DPB1. The later analysis used no new phenotypic data to find candidate immune exposures, relying instead on TCR beta sequences and their occurrence across donors. The research as a whole found: In a later analysis, HLA-associated TCR beta chains showed more clonal expansion and lower generation probabilities than non-associated chains that were equally common. In a later analysis, 16,951 TCR beta sequences were associated with specific HLA alleles at a false discovery rate of 0.05. CMV serostatus was the only immune exposure information available for the cohort. In an earlier analysis of about 600 of the donors, most TCR beta V segments appeared in productive rearrangements about 87% or about 30% of the time, broadly matching IMGT annotations. A further reported finding was that TCR beta sequences accurately predicted the HLA-A and HLA-B alleles for most subjects in the first cohort. A later analysis reported that several top co-occurrence clusters appeared linked to parvovirus B19, influenza, CMV and Epstein-Barr virus. A group of highly shared sequence variants was considered likely to be a technical artifact of the sequencing pipeline. Because some donors lacked HLA typing at each locus, the association tests relied only on the typed subset. Some IMGT-functional V segments, including TRBV6-2 and TRBV6-3, could not be distinguished by the 87-base-pair reads and were therefore excluded. Seventeen rarely observed V segments, including chromosome 9 orphons, were excluded from the earlier analysis of some 590 of the donors because counts were too low. Linkage disequilibrium might explain the correlated functional status among segregating V segments, but an unknown experimental factor could not be excluded. Cytomegalovirus status was reported to be diagnosed by the classifier with high specificity and sensitivity in both the original and validation cohorts. The study gave a list of 150 to 200 TCR beta chains associated with cytomegalovirus. Three of the identified cytomegalovirus-associated TCR beta chains were confirmed in vitro to be specific for cytomegalovirus antigens. This cohort had only TCR beta chains sequenced, and the lack of alpha or paired-chain data limited which features could be detected. In a later analysis, TCR association rates were found to vary across HLA loci, with the most associated TCRs seen for DRB1 alleles and the fewest for HLA-C alleles. Most TCR sequences were observed very rarely across donors, whereas some public TCRs were present in many individuals. The authors suggested that the approach could potentially be generalized to other disease states and immunological phenotypes. Sequencing depth was assumed to be roughly uniform across donors in the presence/absence analyses, though that assumption may not hold. According to a later genetic analysis, donors in an Asian-associated ancestry cluster had fewer N-insertions in productive TCRs than the roughly 700-donor mean. In a later analysis, most CMV-associated TCR beta chains were found to appear HLA-restricted, with HLA associations seemingly driven largely by CMV exposure. When HLA alleles, especially DR and DQ, strongly co-occurred, TCR associations were difficult to assign to individual alleles. An association between a missense DCLRE1C variant and V-gene and J-gene trimming of TCR beta chains was found in a later genetic analysis and replicated in an independent cohort.

V was cut back by 0 bases and J by 1 base, leaving a gap of 9 bases between them. The CDR3 numbers 16 residues from cysteine through phenylalanine. This entry keeps only the CDR3 DNA: 48 bases, framed from base 1. The germline V gene gives CDR1 as KGHSH and CDR2 as LQKENI. The chain is made from TRBV18 and TRBJ2-2, with the D gene call left open. The sequenced sample consisted of PBMCs. This sequence was found in a woman in her sixties or seventies in good health and CMV-seropositive. The CDR3 sequence is CASSPPVGGNTGELFF. The DNA sequence follows: TGTGCCAGCTCACCACCGGTAGGCGGGAACACCGGGGAGCTGTTTTTT.